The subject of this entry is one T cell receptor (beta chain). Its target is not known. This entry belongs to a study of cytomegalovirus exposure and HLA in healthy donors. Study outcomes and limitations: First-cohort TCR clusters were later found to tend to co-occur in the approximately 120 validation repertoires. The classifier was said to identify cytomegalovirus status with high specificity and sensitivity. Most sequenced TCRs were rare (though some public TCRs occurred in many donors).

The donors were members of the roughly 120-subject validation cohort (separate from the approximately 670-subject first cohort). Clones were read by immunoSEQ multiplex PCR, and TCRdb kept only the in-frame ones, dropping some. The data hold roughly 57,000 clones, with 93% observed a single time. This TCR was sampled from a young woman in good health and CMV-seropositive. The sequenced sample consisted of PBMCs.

The CDR3 is CASSQGLTNTGELFF. The CDR3 coding sequence is TGCGCCAGCAGCCAAGGACTAACGAACACCGGGGAGCTGTTTTTT. V usage is TRBV4-1 and J usage is TRBJ2-2; D might be TRBD2 (5 bases). Trimming took 1 base from V and 0 from J, leaving 6 bases between them. The CDR3 is 15 amino acids. CDR1 is MGHRA and CDR2 is YSYEKL in the germline V gene.